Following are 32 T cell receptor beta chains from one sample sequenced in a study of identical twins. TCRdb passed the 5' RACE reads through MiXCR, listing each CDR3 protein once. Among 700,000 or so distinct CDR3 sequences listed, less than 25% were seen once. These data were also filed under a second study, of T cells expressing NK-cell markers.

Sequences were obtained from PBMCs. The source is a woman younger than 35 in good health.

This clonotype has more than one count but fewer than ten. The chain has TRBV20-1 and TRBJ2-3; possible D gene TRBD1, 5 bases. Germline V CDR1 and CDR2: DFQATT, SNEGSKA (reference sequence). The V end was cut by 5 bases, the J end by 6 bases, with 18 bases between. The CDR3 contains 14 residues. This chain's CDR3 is CSAPYRSSKDTQYF. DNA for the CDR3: TGCAGTGCTCCGTACAGGTCCTCTAAGGATACGCAGTATTTT.

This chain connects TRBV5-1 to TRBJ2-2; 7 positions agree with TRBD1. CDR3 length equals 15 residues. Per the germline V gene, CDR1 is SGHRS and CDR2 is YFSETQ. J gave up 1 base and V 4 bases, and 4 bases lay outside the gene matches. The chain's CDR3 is CASSPRQGNTGELFF. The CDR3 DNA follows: TGCGCCAGCAGCCCCAGACAGGGGAACACCGGGGAGCTGTTTTTT.

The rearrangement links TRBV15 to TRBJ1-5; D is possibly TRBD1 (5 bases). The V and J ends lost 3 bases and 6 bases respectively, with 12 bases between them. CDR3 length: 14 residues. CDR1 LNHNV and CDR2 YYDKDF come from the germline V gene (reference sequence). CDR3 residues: CATSSTGTPQPQHF. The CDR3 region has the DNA TGTGCCACCAGCAGTACAGGCACACCTCAGCCCCAGCATTTT. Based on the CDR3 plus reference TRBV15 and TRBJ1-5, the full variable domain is DAMVIQNPRYQVTQFGKPVTLSCSQTLNHNVMYWYQQKSSQAPKLLFHYYDKDFNNEADTPDNFQSRRPNTSFCFLDIRSPGLGDTAMYLCATSSTGTPQPQHFGDGTRLSIL.

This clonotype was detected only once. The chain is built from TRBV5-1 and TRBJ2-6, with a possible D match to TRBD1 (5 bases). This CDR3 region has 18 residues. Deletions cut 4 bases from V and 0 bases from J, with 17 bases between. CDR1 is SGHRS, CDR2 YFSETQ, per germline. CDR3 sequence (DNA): TGCGCCAGCAGCACCCTTCTAGGGGTGCACTCTGGGGCCAACGTCCTGACTTTC. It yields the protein CASSTLLGVHSGANVLTF.

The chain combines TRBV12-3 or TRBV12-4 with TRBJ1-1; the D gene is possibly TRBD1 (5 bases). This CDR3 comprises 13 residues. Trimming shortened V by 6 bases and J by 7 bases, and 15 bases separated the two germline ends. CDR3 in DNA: TGTGCCAGCAGACCCGCCTGGCAGGGTGAAGCTTTCTTT. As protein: CASRPAWQGEAFF.

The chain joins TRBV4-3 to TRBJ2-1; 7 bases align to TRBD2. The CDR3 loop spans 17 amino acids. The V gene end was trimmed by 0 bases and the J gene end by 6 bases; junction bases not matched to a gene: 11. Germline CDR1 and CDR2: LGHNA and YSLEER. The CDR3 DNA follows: TGCGCCAGCAGCCAAGATCGAGTCCAGCGGGACCCCAATGAGCAGTTCTTC. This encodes CASSQDRVQRDPNEQFF.

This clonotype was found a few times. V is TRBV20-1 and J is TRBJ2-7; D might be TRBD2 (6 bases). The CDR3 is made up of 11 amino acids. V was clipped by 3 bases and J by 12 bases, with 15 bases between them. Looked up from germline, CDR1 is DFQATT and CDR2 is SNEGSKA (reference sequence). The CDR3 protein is CSASYAGRPYF. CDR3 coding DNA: TGCAGTGCTAGTTACGCGGGGAGACCGTACTTC.

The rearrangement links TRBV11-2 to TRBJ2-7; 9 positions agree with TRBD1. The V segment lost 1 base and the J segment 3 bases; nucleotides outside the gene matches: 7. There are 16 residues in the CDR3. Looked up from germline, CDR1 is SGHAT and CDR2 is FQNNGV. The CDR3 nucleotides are TGTGCCAGCAGCTTAGGATCCGGGACAGGGTACTACGAGCAGTACTTC. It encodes CASSLGSGTGYYEQYF.

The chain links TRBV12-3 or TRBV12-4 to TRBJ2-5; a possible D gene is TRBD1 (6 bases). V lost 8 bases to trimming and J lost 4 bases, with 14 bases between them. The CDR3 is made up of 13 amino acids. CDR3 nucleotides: TGTGCCAGCTTCCAGGGGAATGGAGAGACCCAGTACTTC. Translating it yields CASFQGNGETQYF.

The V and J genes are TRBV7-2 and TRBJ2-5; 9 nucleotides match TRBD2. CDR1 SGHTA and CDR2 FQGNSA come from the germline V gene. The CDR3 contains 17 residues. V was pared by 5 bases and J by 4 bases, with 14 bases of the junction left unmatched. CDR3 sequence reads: CASSPLVGREGLETQYF. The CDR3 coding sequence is TGTGCCAGCAGCCCCCTCGTGGGGCGGGAGGGCTTAGAGACCCAGTACTTC.

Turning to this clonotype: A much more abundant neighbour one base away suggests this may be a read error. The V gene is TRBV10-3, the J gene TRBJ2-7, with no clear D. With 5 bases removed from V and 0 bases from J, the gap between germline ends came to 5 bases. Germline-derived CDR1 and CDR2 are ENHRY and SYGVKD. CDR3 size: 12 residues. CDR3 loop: CAISRDSYEQYF. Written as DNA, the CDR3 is TGTGCCATCAGTCGAGACTCCTACGAGCAGTACTTC.

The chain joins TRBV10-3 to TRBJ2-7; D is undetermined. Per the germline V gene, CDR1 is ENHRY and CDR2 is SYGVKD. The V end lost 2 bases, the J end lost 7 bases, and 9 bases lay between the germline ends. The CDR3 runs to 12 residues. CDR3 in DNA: TGTGCCATCAGTGAGAGTGGCGCGGAGCAGTACTTC. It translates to CAISESGAEQYF.

The CDR3 DNA follows: TGCGCCAGCAGCATGGGACTAGCGGGGACTTCCTACGAGCAGTACTTC. Encoded protein: CASSMGLAGTSYEQYF. The chain links TRBV5-1 to TRBJ2-7, with TRBD2 matching 13 bases. J lost 1 base, V lost 4 bases, and 5 bases had no gene match. CDR1 and CDR2 (germline): SGHRS, YFSETQ. The CDR3 covers 16 residues.

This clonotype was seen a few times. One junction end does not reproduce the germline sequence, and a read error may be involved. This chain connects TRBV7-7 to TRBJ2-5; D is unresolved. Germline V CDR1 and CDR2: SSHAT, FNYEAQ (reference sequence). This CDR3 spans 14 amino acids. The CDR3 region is CASSLSTDQETQYF. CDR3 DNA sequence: TGTGCTAGCAGCTTATCTACTGATCAAGAGACCCAGTACTTC.

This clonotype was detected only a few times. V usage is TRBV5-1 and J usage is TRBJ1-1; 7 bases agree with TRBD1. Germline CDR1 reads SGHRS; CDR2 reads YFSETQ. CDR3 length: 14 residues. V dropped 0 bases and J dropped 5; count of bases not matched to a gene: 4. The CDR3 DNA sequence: TGCGCCAGCAGCTTGGAGGGGGCGTGGACTGAAGCTTTCTTT. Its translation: CASSLEGAWTEAFF.

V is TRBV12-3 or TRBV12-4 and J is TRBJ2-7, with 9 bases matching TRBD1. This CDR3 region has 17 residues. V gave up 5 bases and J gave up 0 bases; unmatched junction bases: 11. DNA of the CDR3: TGTGCCAGCAGTACCCGGGACAGGGTGCTCCACTCCTACGAGCAGTACTTC. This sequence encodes CASSTRDRVLHSYEQYF.

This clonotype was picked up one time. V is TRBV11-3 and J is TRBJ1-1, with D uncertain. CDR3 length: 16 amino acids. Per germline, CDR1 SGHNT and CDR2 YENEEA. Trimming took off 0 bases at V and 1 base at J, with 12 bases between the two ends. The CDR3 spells CASSLDPRQKNTEAFF. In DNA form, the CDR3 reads TGTGCCAGCAGCTTAGATCCCCGCCAGAAGAACACTGAAGCTTTCTTT.

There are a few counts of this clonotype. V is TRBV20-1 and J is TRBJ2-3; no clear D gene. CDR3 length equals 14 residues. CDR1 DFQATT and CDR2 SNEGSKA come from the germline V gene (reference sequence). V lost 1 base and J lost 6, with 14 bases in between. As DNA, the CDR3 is TGCAGTGCTAGAGTCAGACCCCCCCTGGATACGCAGTATTTT. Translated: CSARVRPPLDTQYF.

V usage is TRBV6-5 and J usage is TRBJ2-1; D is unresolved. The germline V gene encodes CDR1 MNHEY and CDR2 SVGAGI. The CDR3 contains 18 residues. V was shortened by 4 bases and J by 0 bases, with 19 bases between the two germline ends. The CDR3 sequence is CASSLKYRKGTSYNEQFF. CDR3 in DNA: TGTGCCAGCAGTTTAAAATACCGAAAGGGAACCTCCTACAATGAGCAGTTCTTC.

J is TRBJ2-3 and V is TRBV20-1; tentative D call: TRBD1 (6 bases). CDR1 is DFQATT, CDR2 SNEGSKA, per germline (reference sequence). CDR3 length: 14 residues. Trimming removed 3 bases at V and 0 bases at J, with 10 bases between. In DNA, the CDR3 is TGCAGTGCTAGCCGGACAGTTAGCACAGATACGCAGTATTTT. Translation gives CSASRTVSTDTQYF.

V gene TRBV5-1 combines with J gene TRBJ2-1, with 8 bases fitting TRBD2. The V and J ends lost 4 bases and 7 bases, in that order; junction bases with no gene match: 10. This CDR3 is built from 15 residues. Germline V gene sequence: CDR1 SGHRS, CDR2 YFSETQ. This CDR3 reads CASSPERGPQNEQFF. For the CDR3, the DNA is TGCGCCAGCAGCCCGGAGCGGGGGCCCCAGAATGAGCAGTTCTTC.

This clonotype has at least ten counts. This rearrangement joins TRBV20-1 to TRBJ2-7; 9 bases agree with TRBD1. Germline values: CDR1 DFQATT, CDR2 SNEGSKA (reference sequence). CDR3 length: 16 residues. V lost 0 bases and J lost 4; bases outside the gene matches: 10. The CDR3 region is CSARDPTGQGPYEQYF. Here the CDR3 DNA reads TGCAGTGCTAGAGACCCCACGGGACAGGGACCTTACGAGCAGTACTTC.

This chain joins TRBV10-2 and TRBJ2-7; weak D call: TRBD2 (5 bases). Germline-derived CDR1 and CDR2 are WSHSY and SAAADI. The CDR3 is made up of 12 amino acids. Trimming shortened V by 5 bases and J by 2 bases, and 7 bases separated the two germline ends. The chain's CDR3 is CASSMGAYEQYF. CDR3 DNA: TGCGCCAGCAGTATGGGAGCCTACGAGCAGTACTTC.

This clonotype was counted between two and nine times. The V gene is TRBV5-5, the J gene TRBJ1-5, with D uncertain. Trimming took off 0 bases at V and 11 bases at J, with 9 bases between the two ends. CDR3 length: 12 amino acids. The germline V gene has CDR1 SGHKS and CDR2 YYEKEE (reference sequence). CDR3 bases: TGTGCCAGCAGCTTGGGAGGATCAGCCCAGCATTTT. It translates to CASSLGGSAQHF. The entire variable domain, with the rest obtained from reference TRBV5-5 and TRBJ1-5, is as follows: DAGVTQSPTHLIKTRGQQVTLRCSPISGHKSVSWYQQVLGQGPQFIFQYYEKEERGRGNFPDRFSARQFPNYSSELNVNALLLGDSALYLCASSLGGSAQHFGDGTRLSIL.

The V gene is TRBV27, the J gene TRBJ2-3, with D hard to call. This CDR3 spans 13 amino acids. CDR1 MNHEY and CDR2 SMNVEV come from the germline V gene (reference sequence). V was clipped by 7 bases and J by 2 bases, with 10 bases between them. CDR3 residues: CASKGLPTDTQYF. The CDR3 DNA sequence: TGTGCCAGCAAGGGATTACCCACAGATACGCAGTATTTT.

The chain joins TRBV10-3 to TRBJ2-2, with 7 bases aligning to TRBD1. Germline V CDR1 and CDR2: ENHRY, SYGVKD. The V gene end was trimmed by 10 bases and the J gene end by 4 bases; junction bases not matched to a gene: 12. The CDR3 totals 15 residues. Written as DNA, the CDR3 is TGTGCCACCTCGGCCGACAGGGTGGTCACCGGGGAGCTGTTTTTT. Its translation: CATSADRVVTGELFF.

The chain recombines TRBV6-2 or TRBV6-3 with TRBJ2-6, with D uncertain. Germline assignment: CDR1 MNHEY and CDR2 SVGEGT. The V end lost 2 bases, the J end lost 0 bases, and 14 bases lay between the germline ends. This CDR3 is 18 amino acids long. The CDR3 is CASSYRIGRSSGANVLTF. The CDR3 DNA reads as TGTGCCAGCAGTTACCGGATCGGACGGAGCTCTGGGGCCAACGTCCTGACTTTC.

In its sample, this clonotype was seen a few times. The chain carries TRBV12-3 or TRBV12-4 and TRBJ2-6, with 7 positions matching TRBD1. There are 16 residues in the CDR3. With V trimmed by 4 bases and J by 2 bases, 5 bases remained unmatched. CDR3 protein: CASSSPQGAGANVLTF. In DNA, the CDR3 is TGTGCCAGCAGTTCACCCCAGGGGGCTGGGGCCAACGTCCTGACTTTC.

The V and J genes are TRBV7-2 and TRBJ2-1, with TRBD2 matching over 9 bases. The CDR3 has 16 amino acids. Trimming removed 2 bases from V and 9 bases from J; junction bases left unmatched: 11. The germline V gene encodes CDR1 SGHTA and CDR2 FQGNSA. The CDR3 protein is CASSLFGATSGTEQFF. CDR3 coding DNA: TGTGCCAGCAGCTTATTTGGCGCGACTAGCGGCACTGAGCAGTTCTTC.

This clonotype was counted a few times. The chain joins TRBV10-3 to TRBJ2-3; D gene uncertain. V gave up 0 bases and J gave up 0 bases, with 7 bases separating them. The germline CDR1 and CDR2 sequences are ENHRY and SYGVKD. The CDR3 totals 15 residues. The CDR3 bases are TGTGCCATCAGTGAGTCGTCAGCGAGCACAGATACGCAGTATTTT. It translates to CAISESSASTDTQYF.

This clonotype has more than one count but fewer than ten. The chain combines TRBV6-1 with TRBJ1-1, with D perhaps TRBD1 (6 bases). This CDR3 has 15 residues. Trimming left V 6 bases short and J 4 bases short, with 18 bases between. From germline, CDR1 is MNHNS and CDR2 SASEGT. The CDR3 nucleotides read TGTGCCAGCAGAAACGGACGGGGGGCAGGCACTGAAGCTTTCTTT. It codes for CASRNGRGAGTEAFF.

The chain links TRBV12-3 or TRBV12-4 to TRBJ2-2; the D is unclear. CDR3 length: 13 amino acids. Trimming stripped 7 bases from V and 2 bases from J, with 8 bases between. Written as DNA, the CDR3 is TGTGCCAGCAAGGGCCGAAACACCGGGGAGCTGTTTTTT. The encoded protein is CASKGRNTGELFF.